This entry features one T cell receptor beta chain sequence. Its antigen is as yet unknown. V shed 3 bases, J shed 1 base, and the junction held 10 bases outside the gene matches. The CDR3 has 20 amino acids. CDR1 SGHRS and CDR2 YFSETQ come from the germline V gene. The data were obtained in a study of spatial heterogeneity in lung cancer. A single record per CDR3 protein comes from TCRdb applying MiXCR to the 5' RACE reads. The sample lists around 89,000 distinct CDR3 sequences, approximately 12% occurring once. Time point indicated: sample taken at primary tumor resection. Unsorted samples of tumor, nontumor lung or frozen PBMC had their whole RNA sequenced. Study-wide points: Ubiquitous expanded tumor TCRs appeared in blood more at resection than follow-up.

The sample was PBMCs, taken at surgery. The chain recombines TRBV5-1 with TRBJ2-4; 16 bases match TRBD2. This TCR was recovered from a male donor with early-stage non-small cell lung cancer. In DNA form, the CDR3 reads TGCGCCAGCAGCTCCAATCCGGGACTAGCGGGAGGGCCGGCCAAAAACATTCAGTACTTC. It specifies CASSSNPGLAGGPAKNIQYF.